Below, one T cell receptor beta chain is given with its context. The target antigen is unknown. This sample was taken from a study of cytomegalovirus exposure and HLA in healthy donors. Study-wide points: In an earlier analysis, in 587 donors, most V segments appeared productive either ~87% or ~30% of the time.

Both 60 Vbeta primers and 13 Jbeta primers went into the PCR. TCRdb's copy holds only in-frame clones and misses some; the assay was immunoSEQ multiplex PCR. This sample's table reports more than 40,000 clones. Germline CDR1 and CDR2: MGHRA and YSYEKL. CDR3 size: 14 residues. V was clipped by 4 bases and J by 7 bases; unmatched bases: 10. Sequencing input: PBMCs. This chain joins TRBV4-1 and TRBJ2-7; TRBD1 agrees at 7 bases. The clonotype originates from a man aged 35 to 55 in good health and CMV-seropositive. The CDR3 is CASSRGEGAREQYF. CDR3 DNA sequence: TGCGCCAGCAGCCGAGGTGAGGGGGCGAGGGAGCAGTACTTC.